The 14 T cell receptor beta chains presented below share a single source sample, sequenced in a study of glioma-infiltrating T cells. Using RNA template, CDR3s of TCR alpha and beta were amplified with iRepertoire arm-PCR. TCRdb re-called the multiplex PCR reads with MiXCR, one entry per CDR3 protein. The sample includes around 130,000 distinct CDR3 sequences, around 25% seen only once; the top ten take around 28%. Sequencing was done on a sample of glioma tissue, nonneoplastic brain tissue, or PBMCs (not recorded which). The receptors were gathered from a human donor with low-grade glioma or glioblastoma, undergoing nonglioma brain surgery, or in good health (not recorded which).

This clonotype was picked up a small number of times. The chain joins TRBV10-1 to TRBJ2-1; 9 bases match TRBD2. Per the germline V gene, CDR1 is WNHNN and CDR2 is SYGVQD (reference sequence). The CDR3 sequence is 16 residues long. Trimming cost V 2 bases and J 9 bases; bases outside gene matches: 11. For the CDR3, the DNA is TGCGCCAGCAGTGAGGCGGTAGCGGGGGTAAAGAGTGAGCAGTTCTTC. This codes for CASSEAVAGVKSEQFF.

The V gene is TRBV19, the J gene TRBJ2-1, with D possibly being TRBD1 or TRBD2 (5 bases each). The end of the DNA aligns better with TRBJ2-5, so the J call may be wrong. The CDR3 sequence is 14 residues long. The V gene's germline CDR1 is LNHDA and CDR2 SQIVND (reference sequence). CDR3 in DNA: TGTGCCAGTAGTATGGGGGATCGGGTAGAGACCCAGTACTTC. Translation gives CASSMGDRVETQYF.

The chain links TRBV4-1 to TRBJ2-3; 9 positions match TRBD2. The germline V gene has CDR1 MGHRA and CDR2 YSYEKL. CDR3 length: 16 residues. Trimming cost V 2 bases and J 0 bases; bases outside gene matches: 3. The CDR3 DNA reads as TGCGCCAGCAGCCAACCGCTAGCGGGGAGCACAGATACGCAGTATTTT. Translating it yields CASSQPLAGSTDTQYF.

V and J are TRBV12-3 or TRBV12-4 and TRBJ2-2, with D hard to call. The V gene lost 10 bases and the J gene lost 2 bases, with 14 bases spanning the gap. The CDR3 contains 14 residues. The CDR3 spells CATYDLINTGELFF. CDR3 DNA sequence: TGTGCCACCTACGATCTAATCAACACCGGGGAGCTGTTTTTT.

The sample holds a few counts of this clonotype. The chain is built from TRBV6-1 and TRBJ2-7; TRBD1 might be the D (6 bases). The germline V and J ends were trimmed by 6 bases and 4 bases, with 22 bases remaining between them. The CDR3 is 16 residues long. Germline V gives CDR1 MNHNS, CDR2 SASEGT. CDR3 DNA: TGTGCCAGCAGCAGGGGACCCGGGGACCCCTATTACGAGCAGTACGTC. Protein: CASSRGPGDPYYEQYV.

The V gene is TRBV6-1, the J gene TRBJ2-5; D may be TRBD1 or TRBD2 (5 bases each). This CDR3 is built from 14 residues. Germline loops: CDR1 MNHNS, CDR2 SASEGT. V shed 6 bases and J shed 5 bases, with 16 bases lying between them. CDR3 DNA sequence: TGTGCCAGCAGCCAACGGGGCCTCCGGGAGACCCAGTACTTC. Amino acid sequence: CASSQRGLRETQYF.

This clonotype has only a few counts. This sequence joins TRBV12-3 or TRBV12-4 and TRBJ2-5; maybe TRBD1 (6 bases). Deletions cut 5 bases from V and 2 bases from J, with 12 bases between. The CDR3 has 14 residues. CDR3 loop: CASSDLGTQETQYF. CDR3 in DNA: TGTGCCAGCAGTGACCTCGGGACACAAGAGACCCAGTACTTC.

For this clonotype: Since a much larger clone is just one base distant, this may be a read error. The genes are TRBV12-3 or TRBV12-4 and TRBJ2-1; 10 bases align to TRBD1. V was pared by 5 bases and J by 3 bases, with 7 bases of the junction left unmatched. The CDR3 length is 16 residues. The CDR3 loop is CASSHLGTGDYNEQFF. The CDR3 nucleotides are TGTGCCAGCAGTCACCTCGGGACAGGGGACTACAATGAGCAGTTCTTC.

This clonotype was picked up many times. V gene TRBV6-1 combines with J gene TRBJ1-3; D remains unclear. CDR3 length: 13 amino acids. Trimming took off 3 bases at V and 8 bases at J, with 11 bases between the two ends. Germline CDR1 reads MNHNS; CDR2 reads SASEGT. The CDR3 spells CASSERTGYTIYF. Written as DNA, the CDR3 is TGTGCCAGCAGTGAGAGGACGGGCTACACCATATATTTT.

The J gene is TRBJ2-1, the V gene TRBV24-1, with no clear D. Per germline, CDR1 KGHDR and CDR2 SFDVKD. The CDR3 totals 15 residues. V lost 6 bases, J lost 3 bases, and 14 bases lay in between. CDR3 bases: TGTGCCACCAGTCCCTCGGCGGCTAACTACAATGAGCAGTTCTTC. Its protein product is CATSPSAANYNEQFF.

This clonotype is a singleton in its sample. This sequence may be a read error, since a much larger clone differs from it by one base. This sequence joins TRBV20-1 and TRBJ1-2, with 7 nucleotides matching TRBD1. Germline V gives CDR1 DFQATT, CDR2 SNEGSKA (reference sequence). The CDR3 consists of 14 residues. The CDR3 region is CSAREGASGYGYIF. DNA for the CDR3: TGCAGTGCTAGGGAGGGGGCTAGCGGCTATGGCTACATCTTC.

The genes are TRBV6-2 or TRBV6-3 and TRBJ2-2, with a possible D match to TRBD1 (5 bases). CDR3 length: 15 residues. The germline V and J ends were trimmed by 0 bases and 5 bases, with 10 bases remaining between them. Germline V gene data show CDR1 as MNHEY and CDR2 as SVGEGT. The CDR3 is CASSYSGRGTGELFF. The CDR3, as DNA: TGTGCCAGCAGTTACTCGGGGCGTGGTACCGGGGAGCTGTTTTTT.

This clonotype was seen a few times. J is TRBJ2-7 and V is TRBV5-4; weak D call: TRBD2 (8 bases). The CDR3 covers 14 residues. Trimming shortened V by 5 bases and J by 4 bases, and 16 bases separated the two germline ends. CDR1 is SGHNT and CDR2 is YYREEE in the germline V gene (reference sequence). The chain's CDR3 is CASRVAGQTYEQYV. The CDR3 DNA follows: TGTGCCAGCAGGGTAGCGGGACAGACTTACGAGCAGTACGTC.

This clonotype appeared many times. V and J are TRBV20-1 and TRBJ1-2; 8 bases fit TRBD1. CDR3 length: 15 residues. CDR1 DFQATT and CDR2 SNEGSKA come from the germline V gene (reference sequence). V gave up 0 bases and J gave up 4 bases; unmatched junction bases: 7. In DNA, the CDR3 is TGCAGTGCTAGAGATCCCGGACAGGGATTCTATGGCTACACCTTC. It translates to CSARDPGQGFYGYTF.